What follows are 18 T cell receptor beta chains derived from one specimen sequenced in a study of CD8 T cells in Susac syndrome. Random-hexamer reverse transcription was applied to roughly 0.5 to 1 ug RNA. TCRdb fed the immunoSEQ multiplex PCR reads into MiXCR, producing one record per CDR3 protein. The sample yields some 150,000 distinct CDR3 sequences, 90% to 95% seen once. The material sequenced was CD8+ T cells from PBMCs. The receptors stem from a human donor with multiple sclerosis.

This chain links TRBV29-1 with TRBJ1-1, with 10 nucleotides matching TRBD1. Unmatched junction bases numbered 8, after V lost 7 bases and J lost 0 bases. The V gene's germline CDR1 is SQVTM and CDR2 ANQGSEA. The CDR3 sequence is 15 residues long. The CDR3 bases are TGCAGCGCGGTCGGGACAGGGGCAATGAACACTGAAGCTTTCTTT. Its translation: CSAVGTGAMNTEAFF.

This clonotype has just one count. The CDR3, as DNA: TGTGCCAGCAGTTTACTCGTGAGGAGGGACATTAGCGACTATGGCTACACCTTC. Its protein is CASSLLVRRDISDYGYTF. The J gene is TRBJ1-2, the V gene TRBV12-3 or TRBV12-4, with D maybe TRBD1 (6 bases). The ends were cut back, 2 bases at V and 3 bases at J, with 22 bases in the middle. The CDR3 has 18 residues.

The rearrangement links TRBV29-1 to TRBJ1-2; no clear D. Per the germline V gene, CDR1 is SQVTM and CDR2 is ANQGSEA. The CDR3 contains 12 residues. Trimming removed 5 bases at V and 3 bases at J, with 10 bases between. In DNA form, the CDR3 reads TGCAGCGTTCAGAGCCGGGACTATGGCTACACCTTC. Protein: CSVQSRDYGYTF.

J is TRBJ2-5 and V is TRBV16; 7 positions agree with TRBD1. This CDR3 region has 14 residues. Per the germline V gene, CDR1 is KGHSY and CDR2 is FQNENV. Germline trimming cut 2 bases from V and 3 bases from J; bases unmatched to any gene: 3. This chain's CDR3 is CASSQTQGKETQYF. For the CDR3, the DNA is TGTGCCAGCAGCCAAACACAGGGGAAAGAGACCCAGTACTTC.

The sample holds one count of this clonotype. The chain has TRBV6-2 or TRBV6-3 and TRBJ1-1, with D maybe TRBD1 (6 bases). The V end lost 2 bases, the J end lost 7 bases, and 11 bases lay between the germline ends. This CDR3 is 13 amino acids long. Per germline, CDR1 MNHEY and CDR2 SVGEGT. The CDR3 region is CASSYGGAREAFF. CDR3 in DNA: TGTGCCAGCAGTTACGGGGGCGCACGTGAAGCTTTCTTT.

The chain joins TRBV5-6 to TRBJ2-2; 9 nucleotides match TRBD1. With V trimmed by 6 bases and J by 5 bases, 2 bases remained unmatched. Per the germline V gene, CDR1 is SGHDT and CDR2 is YYEEEE. The CDR3 runs to 13 residues. CDR3 sequence reads: CASIGTGTGELFF. The CDR3 DNA reads as TGTGCCAGCATCGGGACAGGGACCGGGGAGCTGTTTTTT.

The chain combines TRBV20-1 with TRBJ1-2; no clear D. CDR1 is DFQATT, CDR2 SNEGSKA, per germline (reference sequence). With 3 bases removed from V and 6 bases from J, the gap between germline ends came to 11 bases. The CDR3 has 12 residues. CDR3 sequence (DNA): TGCAGTGCTAGGGGCCAGAGCAATGGCTACACCTTC. Translating it yields CSARGQSNGYTF.

The J gene is TRBJ1-6, the V gene TRBV20-1, with 9 bases that match TRBD1. The CDR3 contains 15 residues. Trimming cost V 3 bases and J 6 bases; bases outside gene matches: 6. Germline V gives CDR1 DFQATT, CDR2 SNEGSKA (reference sequence). This CDR3 is CSASSGTGTNSPLHF. CDR3 in DNA: TGCAGTGCTAGTTCTGGGACAGGGACTAATTCACCCCTCCACTTT.

V and J are TRBV30 and TRBJ1-2; a possible D gene is TRBD1 (6 bases). Germline CDR1 GTSNPN, CDR2 SVGIG (reference sequence). V was clipped by 4 bases and J by 9 bases, with 12 bases between them. The CDR3 length is 11 residues. CDR3: CAWTGTRSYTF. The CDR3 nucleotides are TGTGCCTGGACAGGGACACGCAGCTACACCTTC. The full variable domain, with the rest looked up from reference TRBV30 and TRBJ1-2, is SQTIHQWPATLVQPVGSPLSLECTVEGTSNPNLYWYRQAAGRGLQLLFYSVGIGQISSEVPQNLSASRPQDRQFILSSKKLLLSDSGFYLCAWTGTRSYTFGSGTRLTVV.

V is TRBV7-9 and J is TRBJ1-5; unclear D gene. The CDR3 has 15 amino acids. Per the germline V gene, CDR1 is SEHNR and CDR2 is FQNEAQ (reference sequence). V lost 4 bases and J lost 0, with 10 bases in between. DNA for the CDR3: TGTGCCAGCAGCTCTTCCGCCAGTAGCAATCAGCCCCAGCATTTT. As protein: CASSSSASSNQPQHF.

The chain has TRBV7-6 and TRBJ1-5; TRBD1 might be the D (5 bases). From germline, CDR1 is SGHVS and CDR2 FNYEAQ. The length of the CDR3 is 16 residues. Trimming removed 0 bases at V and 3 bases at J, with 12 bases between. The CDR3 bases are TGTGCCAGCAGCTTAGCACCGGGACGCGCCAATCAGCCCCAGCATTTT. Translating it yields CASSLAPGRANQPQHF.

The chain couples TRBV3-1 to TRBJ1-5; D is unclear. The CDR3 totals 15 residues. Germline lookup yields CDR1 LGHDT and CDR2 YNNKEL (reference sequence). Trimming removed 0 bases from V and 7 bases from J, with 13 bases in between. CDR3 in DNA: TGTGCCAGCAGCCAAGATCTTCCGGGCGCCCAGCCCCAGCATTTT. This sequence encodes CASSQDLPGAQPQHF.

V usage is TRBV19 and J usage is TRBJ1-1; D may be TRBD1 (5 bases). V lost 1 base and J lost 7, with 13 bases in between. There are 14 residues in the CDR3. CDR1 is LNHDA, CDR2 SQIVND, per germline (reference sequence). CDR3 sequence reads: CASSIGPGRDEAFF. Written as DNA, the CDR3 is TGTGCCAGTAGTATAGGGCCGGGACGGGATGAAGCTTTCTTT.

DNA for the CDR3: TGTGCCAGCAGTTACGCAGGCGTTGGGTCAGATACGCAGTATTTT. Translation gives CASSYAGVGSDTQYF. The J gene is TRBJ2-3, the V gene TRBV6-5; no clear D gene. Trimming left V 2 bases short and J 4 bases short, with 13 bases between. Per germline, CDR1 MNHEY and CDR2 SVGAGI. The CDR3 is 15 amino acids.

The genes are TRBV12-3 or TRBV12-4 and TRBJ2-1, with D hard to call. Deletions cut 2 bases from V and 0 bases from J, with 8 bases between. This CDR3 region has 15 residues. The CDR3 nucleotides read TGTGCCAGCAGTTTAAGTACAAGCTCCTACAATGAGCAGTTCTTC. Translation: CASSLSTSSYNEQFF.

The V and J genes are TRBV4-3 and TRBJ2-7, with 10 bases fitting TRBD2. The CDR3 is 17 amino acids. The germline gives CDR1 LGHNA, CDR2 YSLEER. Trimming cost V 6 bases and J 2 bases; bases outside gene matches: 13. CDR3 region: CASSPKPSGRDAYEQYF. The CDR3 nucleotides are TGCGCCAGCAGTCCTAAGCCCAGCGGGAGGGATGCCTACGAGCAGTACTTC.

The V gene is TRBV27, the J gene TRBJ1-1, with D possibly being TRBD1 (5 bases). CDR1 is MNHEY and CDR2 is SMNVEV in the germline V gene (reference sequence). With 5 bases removed from V and 0 bases from J, the gap between germline ends came to 13 bases. The CDR3 extends over 15 amino acids. The CDR3 nucleotides are TGTGCCAGCAGTCTCAACAGGAATATGAACACTGAAGCTTTCTTT. This encodes CASSLNRNMNTEAFF.

This chain links TRBV7-9 with TRBJ2-7, with D uncertain. The CDR3 has 15 residues. V was clipped by 5 bases and J by 3 bases, with 17 bases between them. Germline V gene sequence: CDR1 SEHNR, CDR2 FQNEAQ (reference sequence). CDR3 sequence: CASSTSFSLFYEQYF. In DNA, the CDR3 is TGTGCCAGCAGCACATCCTTCTCCCTCTTCTACGAGCAGTACTTC.